This TCR beta chain was recorded in a study of technical replicates of blood from a few donors. The CDR3 length is 16 residues. In germline, CDR1 is SGDLS, CDR2 YYNGEE. Trimming stripped 3 bases from V and 4 bases from J, with 19 bases between. Clones were read by immunoSEQ multiplex PCR, and TCRdb kept only the in-frame ones, dropping some. This table holds about 79,000 clones, roughly 94% found once. The chain uses TRBV9 and TRBJ1-2, with D hard to call. Material: T cells isolated from PBMCs. The source of this sequence is a human donor in good health. This CDR3 reads CASSATNGRGTYGYTF. For the CDR3, the DNA is TGTGCCAGCAGCGCAACAAATGGTAGAGGCACCTATGGCTACACCTTC.